This is a list of T cell receptor beta chains from one sample in a study of T cell responses to AZD1222 COVID-19 vaccine. Sequenced by immunoSEQ multiplex PCR; TCRdb stores in-frame clones only, minus some. This table has 90,000 to 150,000 clones, about 88% appearing once. The sample consisted of peripheral blood, taken 28 days after the second AZD1222 dose. The origin of the receptors is an adult who received the AZD1222 COVID-19 vaccine. Both conserved end residues are part of each CDR3. A D gene is named only where the DNA matches it firmly. A row's size may be missing; if present it is once, few, many or a size class.

j_gene,abundance,v_gene,d_gene,CDR3nt,CDR3aa
TRBJ1-1,.,TRBV25-1,.,TGTGCCAGCAGTGAATACGGAAGGGGCACTGAAGCTTTCTTT,CASSEYGRGTEAFF
TRBJ2-2,.,TRBV19,TRBD1,TGTGCCAGTAGCCGGACAGGGAGAACCGGGGAGCTGTTTTTT,CASSRTGRTGELFF
TRBJ1-2,.,TRBV5-1,.,TGCGCCAGCAGCTTGGCGGGGGCGAGCACCCCAATTTATGGCTACACCTTC,CASSLAGASTPIYGYTF
TRBJ2-1,.,TRBV3-1/TRBV3-2,.,TGTGCCCTGGGCCCGGGGGCCCCATGCAACAATGAGGGGTTCTTC,CALGPGAPCNNEGFF
TRBJ1-4,.,TRBV12-5,.,TGTGCTAGTGGTTTGGTGGGGGGAGCTAATGAAAAACTGTTTTTT,CASGLVGGANEKLFF
TRBJ1-5,.,TRBV6-6,.,TGTGCCAGCAGTCACGTTGGGGGACAAAATAGCAATCAGCCCCAGCATTTT,CASSHVGGQNSNQPQHF
TRBJ2-7,.,TRBV3-1/TRBV3-2,.,TGTGCCAGCAGCATTTACCCTAACGAGCAGTACTTC,CASSIYPNEQYF
TRBJ2-1,.,TRBV5-1,.,TGCGCCAGCAGCTTGGAGGGGTATGTTGAGCAGTTCTTC,CASSLEGYVEQFF
TRBJ1-2,.,TRBV9,TRBD1,TGTGCCAGCAGCGCGACAGGGGGCGACTATGGCTACACCTTC,CASSATGGDYGYTF
TRBJ1-1,.,TRBV7-9,.,TGTGCCAGCAGCTTACCCCCCCAGCACACTGAAGCTTTCTTT,CASSLPPQHTEAFF
TRBJ1-1,.,TRBV30,.,TGTGCCTGGGGGCGGGGGGGCACTGAAGCTTTCTTT,CAWGRGGTEAFF
TRBJ1-5,.,TRBV19,TRBD1,TGTGCCAGTAGGACAGGGGGTTATAGCAATCAGCCCCAGCATTTT,CASRTGGYSNQPQHF
TRBJ1-2,.,TRBV7-9,.,TGTGCCAGCAGCCTAGCCGCTAACGTTCCCGCCAGCCCCTATGGCTACACCTTC,CASSLAANVPASPYGYTF
TRBJ2-7,.,TRBV6-1,TRBD1,TGTGCCAGCAGTGAAACCGGGACAGGGCCCTACGAGCAGTACTTC,CASSETGTGPYEQYF
TRBJ2-6,.,TRBV7-9,.,TGTGCCAGCACCACATCTGGGGCCAACGTCCTGACTTTC,CASTTSGANVLTF
TRBJ2-2,few,TRBV27,.,TGTGCCACCACCTTAGCGGTAAACACCGGGGAGCTGTTTTTT,CATTLAVNTGELFF
TRBJ1-1,.,TRBV7-2,.,TGTGCCAGCAGCTTATCGGTCCGACTCCAGACTGAAGCTTTCTTT,CASSLSVRLQTEAFF
TRBJ1-4,.,TRBV6-5,.,TGTGCCAGCAGGGCCCCCAGGGGAGTGGGCGAAAAACTGTTTTTT,CASRAPRGVGEKLFF
TRBJ1-1,.,TRBV23-1,.,TGCGCCAGCAGTCAAAAGGACGGATACACTGAAGCTTTCTTT,CASSQKDGYTEAFF
TRBJ1-5,.,TRBV30,.,TGTGCCTGGAGTGTAAATAAGGCAGGTCAGCCCCAGCATTTT,CAWSVNKAGQPQHF
TRBJ2-2,.,TRBV28,.,TGTGCCAGCAGTCCGCCAGACACCGGGGAGCTGTTTTTT,CASSPPDTGELFF
TRBJ2-3,few,TRBV7-8,TRBD2,TGTGCCAGCAGCGCGATGACTAGCGGGCCTAGCACAGATACGCAGTATTTT,CASSAMTSGPSTDTQYF
TRBJ2-7,.,TRBV12-3/TRBV12-4,.,TGTGCCAGCAGTCGACTCCGCTACGAGCAGTACTTC,CASSRLRYEQYF
TRBJ1-1,.,TRBV30,.,TGTGCCGGAGGGGTCTTTAATGCTGAAGCTTTCTTT,CAGGVFNAEAFF
TRBJ1-2,.,TRBV7-2,.,TGTGCCAGCAGCTTAGGGGGTGCTTACTATGGCTACACCTTC,CASSLGGAYYGYTF
TRBJ1-2,.,TRBV6-5,.,TGTGCCAGCAGTAAGGGGATCTATGGCTACACCTTC,CASSKGIYGYTF
TRBJ1-4,once,TRBV19,TRBD1,TGTGCCAGTAGTATAACGGGCACAGGGGGGGGAAAACTGTTTTTT,CASSITGTGGGKLFF
TRBJ2-3,.,TRBV10-3,TRBD1,TGTGCCATCAGTGAGTGGGGACAGGGGGTGACAGATACGCAGTATTTT,CAISEWGQGVTDTQYF
TRBJ1-2,.,TRBV12-3/TRBV12-4,TRBD1,TGTGCCAGCAGCCCGGGACAGGGCTTTGGCTACACCTTC,CASSPGQGFGYTF
TRBJ2-3,.,TRBV27,TRBD2,TGTGCCAGCAGTTTAGCCCACTTGACTAGCGGAAGCACAGATACGCAGTATTTT,CASSLAHLTSGSTDTQYF
TRBJ1-2,.,TRBV2,.,TGTGCCAGCAGTGAATCGCGCGGGAACTATGGCTACACCTTC,CASSESRGNYGYTF
TRBJ1-2,once,TRBV7-6,.,TGTGCCAGCAGCTTGCCAGGGGTGGGTGGCTACACCTTC,CASSLPGVGGYTF
TRBJ1-5,.,TRBV15,.,TGTGCCACCAGCAGAGATGAGGCGCAGTCTAGCAATCAGCCCCAGCATTTT,CATSRDEAQSSNQPQHF
TRBJ2-7,.,TRBV16,.,TGTGCCAGCAGCCAGGGGGGGGACACCTCGTACTTC,CASSQGGDTSYF
TRBJ1-1,.,TRBV19,.,TGTGCCAGTAGTCCCCCCGGGGGTAGGGCTGAAGCTTTCTTT,CASSPPGGRAEAFF
TRBJ1-6,.,TRBV27,.,TGTGCCAGCAGTTTAGGGTGGGGTGGACCAAATAATTCACCCCTCCACTTT,CASSLGWGGPNNSPLHF
TRBJ1-2,.,TRBV9,.,TGTGCCAGCAGCTTATTCGGGGGGATCTATGGCTACACCTTC,CASSLFGGIYGYTF
TRBJ2-1,.,TRBV10-3,TRBD1,TGTGCCATCAGGTCAGAAAGGGGGACAGGGGGCAATGAGCAGTTCTTC,CAIRSERGTGGNEQFF
TRBJ2-7,.,TRBV7-8,.,TGTGCCAGCAGCCCGAGAGAGGGTCCCTACGAGCAGTACTTC,CASSPREGPYEQYF
TRBJ2-1,once,TRBV25-1,TRBD2,TGTGCCAGCAGTGAATCTCCGGGACTAGCGGGGGCACCCAATGAGCAGTTCTTC,CASSESPGLAGAPNEQFF
TRBJ1-2,once,TRBV30,.,TGTGCCTGGACCCGGACACAAACTAACTATGGCTACACCTTC,CAWTRTQTNYGYTF
TRBJ1-1,.,TRBV6-5,.,TGTGCCACCACCGATAGAGCCAACACTGAAGCTTTCTTT,CATTDRANTEAFF
TRBJ2-4,.,TRBV27,.,TGTGCCAGCAGTCTTGACTACGCTCTAGCCAAAAACATTCAGTACTTC,CASSLDYALAKNIQYF
TRBJ1-1,.,TRBV29-1,.,TGCAGCGTTGTTAGTATAGGGATTGAAGCTTTCTTT,CSVVSIGIEAFF
TRBJ2-7,.,TRBV19,TRBD1,TGTGCCAGTACCGGGACAGGGACCCCCTACGAGCAGTACTTC,CASTGTGTPYEQYF
TRBJ1-2,.,TRBV19,.,TGTGCCAGTAACTTGGGAGTTAACTATGGCTACACCTTC,CASNLGVNYGYTF
TRBJ1-1,.,TRBV20-1,.,TGCAGTGCTAGACCGGATACTGAAGCTTTCTTT,CSARPDTEAFF
TRBJ1-6,.,TRBV4-1,TRBD1,TGCGCCAGCAGCCAAGACCCTTACCCAGGACAGGGAAATTCACCCCTCCACTTT,CASSQDPYPGQGNSPLHF
TRBJ1-5,.,TRBV19,.,TGTGCCAGTAGTGATGTAAGTAGCAATCAGCCCCAGCATTTT,CASSDVSSNQPQHF
TRBJ2-7,.,TRBV28,TRBD2,TGTGCCAGCAGTTTAGTTAGCGGGGGGGTGAACGAGCAGTACTTC,CASSLVSGGVNEQYF
TRBJ2-7,.,TRBV14,.,TGTGCCAGCAGCCCTAGTCCCCACGAGCAGTACTTC,CASSPSPHEQYF
TRBJ2-7,few,TRBV7-3,.,TGTGCCAGCAGCTTAACCCCTTCCTACGAGCAGTACTTC,CASSLTPSYEQYF
TRBJ1-1,.,TRBV28,TRBD1,TGTGCCAGCATTAGGACAGGGGCAAACACTGAAGCTTTCTTT,CASIRTGANTEAFF
TRBJ1-1,.,TRBV10-2,.,TGCGCCAGCAGTGGTAGCGGGAAGGGGACTGAAGCTTTCTTT,CASSGSGKGTEAFF
TRBJ2-2,.,TRBV19,.,TGTGCCAGTAGTCGGGTTGGGGGGCGCGTAGACACCGGGGAGCTGTTTTTT,CASSRVGGRVDTGELFF
TRBJ2-7,.,TRBV9,TRBD1,TGTGCCAGCAGCCCCCAGGGGGCCTACGAGCAGTACTTC,CASSPQGAYEQYF
TRBJ2-4,.,TRBV5-4,TRBD1,TGTGCCAGCAGCTTGTTGGGACAGGGTGGCAAAAACATTCAGTACTTC,CASSLLGQGGKNIQYF
TRBJ2-3,.,TRBV7-2,TRBD2,TGTGCCAGCAGAAACCGACTAGCGGGGGGCACAGATACGCAGTATTTT,CASRNRLAGGTDTQYF
TRBJ1-2,.,TRBV4-3,.,TGCGCCAGCAGCCAATCACTCGGGACCCTGCGGGGCTACACCTTC,CASSQSLGTLRGYTF
TRBJ2-7,.,TRBV18,.,TGTGCCAGCTCACTTGCAGGGTCGTCCTCCTACGAGCAGTACTTC,CASSLAGSSSYEQYF